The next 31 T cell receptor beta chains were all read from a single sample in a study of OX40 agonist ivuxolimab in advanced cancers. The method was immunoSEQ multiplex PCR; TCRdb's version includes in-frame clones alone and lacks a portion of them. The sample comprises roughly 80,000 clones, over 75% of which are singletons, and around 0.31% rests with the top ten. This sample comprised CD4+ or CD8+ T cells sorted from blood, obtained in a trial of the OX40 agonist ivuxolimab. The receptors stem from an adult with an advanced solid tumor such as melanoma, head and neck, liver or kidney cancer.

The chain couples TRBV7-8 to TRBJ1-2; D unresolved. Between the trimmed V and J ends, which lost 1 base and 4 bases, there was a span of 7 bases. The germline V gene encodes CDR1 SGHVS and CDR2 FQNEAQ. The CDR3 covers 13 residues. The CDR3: CASSLGGIYGYTF. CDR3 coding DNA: TGTGCCAGCAGCTTAGGGGGTATCTATGGCTACACCTTC.

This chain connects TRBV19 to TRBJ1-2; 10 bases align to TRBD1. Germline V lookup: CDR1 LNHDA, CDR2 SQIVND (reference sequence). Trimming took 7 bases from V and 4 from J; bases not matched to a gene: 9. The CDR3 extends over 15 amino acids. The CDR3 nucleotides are TGTGCCAGTAATCGACGGACAGGGGGTGCCTATGGCTACACCTTC. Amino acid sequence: CASNRRTGGAYGYTF. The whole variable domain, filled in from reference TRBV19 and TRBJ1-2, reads DGGITQSPKYLFRKEGQNVTLSCEQNLNHDAMYWYRQDPGQGLRLIYYSQIVNDFQKGDIAEGYSVSREKKESFPLTVTSAQKNPTAFYLCASNRRTGGAYGYTFGSGTRLTVV.

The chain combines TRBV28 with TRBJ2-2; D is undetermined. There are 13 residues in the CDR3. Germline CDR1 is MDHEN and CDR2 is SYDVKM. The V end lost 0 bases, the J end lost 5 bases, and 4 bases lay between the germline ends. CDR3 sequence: CASSLWSTGELFF. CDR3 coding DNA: TGTGCCAGCAGTTTATGGTCTACCGGGGAGCTGTTTTTT.

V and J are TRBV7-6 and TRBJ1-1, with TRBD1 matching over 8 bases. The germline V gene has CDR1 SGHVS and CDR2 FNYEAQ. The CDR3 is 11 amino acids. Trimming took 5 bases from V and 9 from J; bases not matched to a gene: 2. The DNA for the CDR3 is TGTGCCAGCAGCCGACAGGGGAAAGCTTTCTTT. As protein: CASSRQGKAFF.

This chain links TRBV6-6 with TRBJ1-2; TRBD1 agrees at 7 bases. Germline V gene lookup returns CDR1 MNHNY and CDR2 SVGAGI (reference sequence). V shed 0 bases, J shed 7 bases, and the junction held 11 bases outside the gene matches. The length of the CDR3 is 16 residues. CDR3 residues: CASSYSPGQGEGGYTF. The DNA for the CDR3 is TGTGCCAGCAGTTACTCCCCGGGGCAGGGGGAGGGTGGCTACACCTTC.

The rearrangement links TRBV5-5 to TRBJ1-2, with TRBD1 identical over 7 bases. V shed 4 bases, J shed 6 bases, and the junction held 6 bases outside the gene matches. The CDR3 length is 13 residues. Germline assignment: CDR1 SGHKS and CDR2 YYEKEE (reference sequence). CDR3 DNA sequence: TGTGCCAGCAGCCTTCGACAGGGAAATGGCTACACCTTC. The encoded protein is CASSLRQGNGYTF.

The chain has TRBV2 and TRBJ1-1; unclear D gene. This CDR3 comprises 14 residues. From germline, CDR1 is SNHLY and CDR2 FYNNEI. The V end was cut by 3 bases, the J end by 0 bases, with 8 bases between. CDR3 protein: CASSDAGLNTEAFF. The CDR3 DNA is TGTGCCAGCAGTGATGCGGGATTGAACACTGAAGCTTTCTTT.

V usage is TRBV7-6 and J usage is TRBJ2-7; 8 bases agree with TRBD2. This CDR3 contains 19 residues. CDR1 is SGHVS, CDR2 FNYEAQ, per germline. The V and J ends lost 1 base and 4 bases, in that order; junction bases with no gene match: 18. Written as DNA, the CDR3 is TGTGCCAGCAGCTTAGGAACCCCCGGGAGGAGCGGGAGTTATTACGAGCAGTACTTC. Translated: CASSLGTPGRSGSYYEQYF.

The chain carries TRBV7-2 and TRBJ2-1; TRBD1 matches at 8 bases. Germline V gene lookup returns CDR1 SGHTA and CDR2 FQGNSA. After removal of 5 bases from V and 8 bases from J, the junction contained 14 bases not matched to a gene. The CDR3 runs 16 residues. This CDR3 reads CASSQKDRTGSDEQFF. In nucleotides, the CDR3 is TGTGCCAGCAGCCAGAAAGATAGGACAGGGTCCGATGAGCAGTTCTTC.

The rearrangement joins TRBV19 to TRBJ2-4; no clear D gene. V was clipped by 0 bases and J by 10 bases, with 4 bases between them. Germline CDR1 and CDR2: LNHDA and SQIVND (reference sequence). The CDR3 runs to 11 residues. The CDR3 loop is CASSIDFIQYF. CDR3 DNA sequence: TGTGCCAGTAGTATAGATTTTATTCAGTACTTC.

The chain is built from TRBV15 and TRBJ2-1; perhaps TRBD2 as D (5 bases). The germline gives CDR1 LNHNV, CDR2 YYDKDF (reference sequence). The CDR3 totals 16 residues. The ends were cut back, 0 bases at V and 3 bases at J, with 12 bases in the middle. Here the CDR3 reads CATSRDLTTLYNEQFF. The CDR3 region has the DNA TGTGCCACCAGCAGAGATCTGACTACACTCTACAATGAGCAGTTCTTC.

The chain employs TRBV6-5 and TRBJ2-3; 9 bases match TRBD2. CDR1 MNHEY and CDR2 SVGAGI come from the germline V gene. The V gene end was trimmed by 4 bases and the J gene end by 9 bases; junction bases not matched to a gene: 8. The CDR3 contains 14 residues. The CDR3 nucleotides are TGTGCCAGCAGTTGGCGGGGGGGCCTTGAAACGCAGTATTTT. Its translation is CASSWRGGLETQYF.

This CDR3 reads CASSPTGNTIYF. CDR3 nucleotide sequence: TGTGCCAGCAGCCCAACCGGAAACACCATATATTTT. The rearrangement links TRBV7-6 to TRBJ1-3, with no clear D. This CDR3 region has 12 residues. The V gene's germline CDR1 is SGHVS and CDR2 FNYEAQ. Trimming stripped 5 bases from V and 4 bases from J, with 6 bases between.

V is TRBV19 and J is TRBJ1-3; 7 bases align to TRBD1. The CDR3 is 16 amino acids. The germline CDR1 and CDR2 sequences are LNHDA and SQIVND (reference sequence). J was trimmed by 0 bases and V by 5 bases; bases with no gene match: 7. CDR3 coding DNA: TGTGCCAGTAGTGTCACAGGGGACCGCTCTGGAAACACCATATATTTT. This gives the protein CASSVTGDRSGNTIYF.

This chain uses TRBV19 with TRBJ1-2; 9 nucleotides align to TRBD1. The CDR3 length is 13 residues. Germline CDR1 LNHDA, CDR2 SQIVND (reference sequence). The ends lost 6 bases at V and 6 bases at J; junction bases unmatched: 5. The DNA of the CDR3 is TGTGCCAGTAGAGGGACAGGGCGAAATGGCTACACCTTC. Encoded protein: CASRGTGRNGYTF.

The CDR3 region has the DNA TGTGCCAGCAGTACCGGGGCCCCAACGGCCCAGCATTTT. Encoded protein: CASSTGAPTAQHF. The J gene is TRBJ1-5, the V gene TRBV28, with D possibly being TRBD1 (5 bases). Deletions cut 5 bases from V and 11 bases from J, with 16 bases between. CDR1 and CDR2 from the germline V gene are MDHEN and SYDVKM. This CDR3 spans 13 amino acids.

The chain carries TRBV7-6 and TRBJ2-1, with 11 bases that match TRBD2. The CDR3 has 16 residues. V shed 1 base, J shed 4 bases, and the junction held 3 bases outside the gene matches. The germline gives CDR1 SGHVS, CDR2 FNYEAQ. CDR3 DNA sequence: TGTGCCAGCAGCTTAGACGGGACTAGCGGATACAATGAGCAGTTCTTC. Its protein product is CASSLDGTSGYNEQFF.

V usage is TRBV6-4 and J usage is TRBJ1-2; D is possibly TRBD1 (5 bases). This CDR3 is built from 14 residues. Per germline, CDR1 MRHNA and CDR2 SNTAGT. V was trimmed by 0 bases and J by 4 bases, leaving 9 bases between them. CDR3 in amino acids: CASSDSGGTYGYTF. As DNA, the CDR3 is TGTGCCAGCAGTGACTCTGGGGGAACCTATGGCTACACCTTC.

CDR3 sequence: CASSIQGSNQPQHF. DNA for the CDR3: TGTGCCAGTAGTATACAGGGAAGCAATCAGCCCCAGCATTTT. The chain couples TRBV19 to TRBJ1-5; maybe TRBD1 (5 bases). V was shortened by 2 bases and J by 1 base, with 6 bases between the two germline ends. The CDR3 length is 14 residues. In germline, CDR1 is LNHDA, CDR2 SQIVND (reference sequence).

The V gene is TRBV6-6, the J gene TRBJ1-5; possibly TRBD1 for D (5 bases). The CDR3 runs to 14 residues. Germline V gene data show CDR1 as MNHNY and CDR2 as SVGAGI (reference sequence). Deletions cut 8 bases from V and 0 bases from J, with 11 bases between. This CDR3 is CASAPGTSNQPQHF. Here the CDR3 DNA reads TGTGCCAGCGCCCCAGGGACTAGCAATCAGCCCCAGCATTTT.

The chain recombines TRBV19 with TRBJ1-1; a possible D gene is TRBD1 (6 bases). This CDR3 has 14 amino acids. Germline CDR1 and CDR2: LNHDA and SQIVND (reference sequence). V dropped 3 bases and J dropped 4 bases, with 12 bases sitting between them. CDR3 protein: CASSIRGAGTEAFF. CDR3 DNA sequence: TGTGCCAGTAGTATCCGGGGGGCCGGCACTGAAGCTTTCTTT.

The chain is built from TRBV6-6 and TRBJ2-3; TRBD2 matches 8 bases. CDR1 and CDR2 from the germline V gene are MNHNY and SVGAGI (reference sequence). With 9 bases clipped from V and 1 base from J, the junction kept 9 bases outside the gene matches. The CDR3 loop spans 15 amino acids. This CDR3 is CASKDSGVGTDTQYF. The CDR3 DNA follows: TGTGCCAGTAAAGATAGCGGGGTGGGCACAGATACGCAGTATTTT.

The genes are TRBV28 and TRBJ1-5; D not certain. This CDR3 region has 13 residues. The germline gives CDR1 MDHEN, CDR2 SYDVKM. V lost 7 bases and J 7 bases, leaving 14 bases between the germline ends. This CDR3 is CASKWRLGQPQHF. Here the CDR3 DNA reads TGTGCCAGCAAATGGCGCCTTGGGCAGCCCCAGCATTTT.

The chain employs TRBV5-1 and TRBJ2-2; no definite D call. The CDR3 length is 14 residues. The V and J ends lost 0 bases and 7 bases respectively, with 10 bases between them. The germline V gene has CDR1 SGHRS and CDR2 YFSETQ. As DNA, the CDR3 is TGCGCCAGCAGCTTGGGGGTTCCGGACGGGGAGCTGTTTTTT. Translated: CASSLGVPDGELFF.

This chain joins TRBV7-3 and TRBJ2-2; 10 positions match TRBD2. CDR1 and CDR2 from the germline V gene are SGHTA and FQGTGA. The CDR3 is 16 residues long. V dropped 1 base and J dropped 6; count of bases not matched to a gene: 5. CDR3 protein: CASSLNPAGGPGELFF. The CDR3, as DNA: TGTGCCAGCAGCTTAAATCCAGCGGGAGGGCCCGGGGAGCTGTTTTTT.

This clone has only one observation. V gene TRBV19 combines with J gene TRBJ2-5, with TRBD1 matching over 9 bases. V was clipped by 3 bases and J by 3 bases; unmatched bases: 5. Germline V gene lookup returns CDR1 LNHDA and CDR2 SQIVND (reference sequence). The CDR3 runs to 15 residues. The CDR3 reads CASSILGQGEETQYF. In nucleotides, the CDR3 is TGTGCCAGTAGTATCCTGGGACAGGGTGAAGAGACCCAGTACTTC.

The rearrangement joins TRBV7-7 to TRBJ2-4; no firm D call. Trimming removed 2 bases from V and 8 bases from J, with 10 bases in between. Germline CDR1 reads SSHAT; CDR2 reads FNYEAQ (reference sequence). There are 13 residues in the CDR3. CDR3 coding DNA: TGTGCCAGCAGCTTAAAAATAGGAGACATTCAGTACTTC. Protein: CASSLKIGDIQYF.

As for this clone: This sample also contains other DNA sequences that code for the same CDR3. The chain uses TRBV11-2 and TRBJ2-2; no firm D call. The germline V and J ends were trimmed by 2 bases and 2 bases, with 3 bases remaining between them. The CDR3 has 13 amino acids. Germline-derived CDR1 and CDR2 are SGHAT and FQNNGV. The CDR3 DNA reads TGTGCCAGCAGCTTAACCAACACCGGGGAGCTGTTTTTT. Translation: CASSLTNTGELFF.

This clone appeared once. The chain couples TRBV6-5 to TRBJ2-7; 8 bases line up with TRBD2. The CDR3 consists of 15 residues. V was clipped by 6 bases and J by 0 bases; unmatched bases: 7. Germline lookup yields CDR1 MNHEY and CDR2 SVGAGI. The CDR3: CASSQSGRSSYEQYF. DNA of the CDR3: TGTGCCAGCAGCCAGAGCGGGAGAAGCTCCTACGAGCAGTACTTC.

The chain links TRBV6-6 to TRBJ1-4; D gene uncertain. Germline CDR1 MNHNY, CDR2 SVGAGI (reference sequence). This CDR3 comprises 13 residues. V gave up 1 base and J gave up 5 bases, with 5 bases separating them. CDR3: CASSYWINEKLFF. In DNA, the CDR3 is TGTGCCAGCAGTTACTGGATAAATGAAAAACTGTTTTTT.

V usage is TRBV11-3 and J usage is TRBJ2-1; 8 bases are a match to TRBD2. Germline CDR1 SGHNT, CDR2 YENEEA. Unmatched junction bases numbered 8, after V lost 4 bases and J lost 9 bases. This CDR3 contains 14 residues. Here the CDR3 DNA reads TGTGCCAGCAGCTCAGAAGGACTAGCCCTTGAGCAGTTCTTC. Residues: CASSSEGLALEQFF.